What follows are 25 T cell receptor beta chains derived from one specimen sequenced in a study of technical replicates of blood from several donors. Here immunoSEQ multiplex PCR was the method, and the copy in TCRdb shows in-frame clones only, minus some. The sample consists of about 85,000 clones, 90% to 95% of them appearing once. Sequencing input: T cells isolated from PBMCs. The origin of the receptors is a human donor in good health.

The chain couples TRBV28 to TRBJ2-7; 7 nucleotides align to TRBD1. This CDR3 spans 14 amino acids. Germline V gene sequence: CDR1 MDHEN, CDR2 SYDVKM. Trimming removed 6 bases from V and 1 base from J; junction bases left unmatched: 6. The CDR3 region has the DNA TGTGCCAGCAGGATTCTACAGGGGTCCTACGAGCAGTACTTC. It specifies CASRILQGSYEQYF.

V usage is TRBV18 and J usage is TRBJ1-1; D possibly corresponds to TRBD1 (5 bases). The V gene lost 1 base and the J gene lost 1 base, with 13 bases spanning the gap. The CDR3 runs to 16 residues. Germline lookup yields CDR1 KGHSH and CDR2 LQKENI. In nucleotides, the CDR3 is TGTGCCAGCTCACCACGAGCAGGGTTGGGGAACACTGAAGCTTTCTTT. The encoded protein is CASSPRAGLGNTEAFF.

The chain is built from TRBV5-1 and TRBJ2-3; 13 positions match TRBD2. From germline, CDR1 is SGHRS and CDR2 YFSETQ. The V segment lost 2 bases and the J segment 5 bases; nucleotides outside the gene matches: 2. CDR3 size: 15 residues. In DNA, the CDR3 is TGCGCCAGCAGCTTAGGACTAGCGGGGGAAGATACGCAGTATTTT. Protein product: CASSLGLAGEDTQYF.

CDR3 amino acids: CASSLTRGTDTQYF. CDR3 bases: TGTGCCAGCAGCTTAACGAGGGGCACAGATACGCAGTATTTT. The gene calls are TRBV5-5 and TRBJ2-3; tentatively, D is TRBD2 (5 bases). V was pared by 2 bases and J by 1 base, with 8 bases between. CDR3 length equals 14 residues. CDR1 and CDR2 (germline): SGHKS, YYEKEE (reference sequence).

V is TRBV5-6 and J is TRBJ2-1; D gene uncertain. The germline V gene encodes CDR1 SGHDT and CDR2 YYEEEE. The CDR3 spans 14 residues. V lost 4 bases and J 2 bases, leaving 10 bases between the germline ends. CDR3 bases: TGTGCCAGCAGCCCGCTGGCCACCTACAATGAGCAGTTCTTC. This gives the protein CASSPLATYNEQFF.

The rearrangement uses TRBV6-6 and TRBJ2-7, with 10 nucleotides matching TRBD2. The CDR3 sequence is 14 residues long. V gave up 4 bases and J gave up 5 bases; unmatched junction bases: 5. From germline, CDR1 is MNHNY and CDR2 SVGAGI (reference sequence). This CDR3 is CASSLTSGIHEQYF. CDR3 nucleotide sequence: TGTGCCAGCAGTTTAACTAGCGGGATCCACGAGCAGTACTTC.

This chain connects TRBV5-1 to TRBJ1-2; 10 positions agree with TRBD1. CDR1 is SGHRS and CDR2 is YFSETQ in the germline V gene. The CDR3 totals 13 residues. The J segment lost 10 bases and the V segment lost 5 bases, leaving 8 bases of the junction unmatched. The CDR3 loop is CASSMGQGIDYTF. CDR3 in DNA: TGCGCCAGCAGTATGGGACAGGGGATAGACTACACCTTC.

The chain joins TRBV29-1 to TRBJ1-2, with TRBD1 identical over 8 bases. The CDR3 totals 16 residues. The J segment lost 8 bases and the V segment lost 0 bases, leaving 14 bases of the junction unmatched. Germline V gene data show CDR1 as SQVTM and CDR2 as ANQGSEA. In DNA form, the CDR3 reads TGCAGCGTTGAAGACAGGACAGGGAGGCAGCTCTGGGGCTACACCTTC. Its protein is CSVEDRTGRQLWGYTF.

V and J are TRBV5-5 and TRBJ2-7; 9 nucleotides align to TRBD2. The CDR3 has 13 residues. V shed 6 bases, J shed 3 bases, and the junction held 4 bases outside the gene matches. Looked up from germline, CDR1 is SGHKS and CDR2 is YYEKEE (reference sequence). The CDR3 bases are TGTGCCAGCACCGTTAGCGGGAGCTACGAGCAGTACTTC. It translates to CASTVSGSYEQYF.

This clone was picked up one time. The chain links TRBV10-3 to TRBJ2-7; TRBD1 matches 7 bases. The CDR3 is made up of 15 amino acids. Germline V lookup: CDR1 ENHRY, CDR2 SYGVKD. The V and J ends lost 6 bases and 3 bases, in that order; junction bases with no gene match: 11. The CDR3 region is CAIRVSGQSVYEQYF. In DNA form, the CDR3 reads TGTGCCATCAGGGTCTCGGGACAGAGCGTCTACGAGCAGTACTTC.

The gene calls are TRBV5-1 and TRBJ2-7; 7 bases match TRBD1. Germline CDR1 and CDR2: SGHRS and YFSETQ. Trimming took 5 bases from V and 4 from J; bases not matched to a gene: 3. The CDR3 is made up of 12 amino acids. CDR3: CASSTGEYEQYF. CDR3 in DNA: TGCGCCAGCAGTACAGGGGAATACGAGCAGTACTTC.

This chain links TRBV19 with TRBJ2-5, with D tentatively TRBD1 (5 bases). The CDR3 is 13 amino acids. Germline V gives CDR1 LNHDA, CDR2 SQIVND (reference sequence). The V gene lost 3 bases and the J gene lost 4 bases, with 9 bases spanning the gap. The CDR3 region has the DNA TGTGCCAGTAGTATCTCCAGGGTAGAGACCCAGTACTTC. Protein sequence: CASSISRVETQYF.

This clone was picked up one time. This sequence joins TRBV7-6 and TRBJ2-1; TRBD2 is a possible D gene (6 bases). The CDR3 sequence is 16 residues long. Trimming removed 5 bases from V and 1 base from J, with 15 bases in between. Germline V lookup: CDR1 SGHVS, CDR2 FNYEAQ. CDR3 loop: CASSPLGGPSYNEQFF. DNA for the CDR3: TGTGCCAGCAGCCCGCTGGGGGGACCGTCCTACAATGAGCAGTTCTTC. Supplemented by reference TRBV7-6 and TRBJ2-1, the full variable domain reads GAGVSQSPRYKVTKRGQDVALRCDPISGHVSLYWYRQALGQGPEFLTYFNYEAQQDKSGLPNDRFSAERPEGSISTLTIQRTEQRDSAMYRCASSPLGGPSYNEQFFGPGTRLTVL.

The chain joins TRBV27 to TRBJ1-2; tentative D call: TRBD1 (5 bases). Germline lookup yields CDR1 MNHEY and CDR2 SMNVEV (reference sequence). CDR3 length: 13 residues. V lost 6 bases and J lost 5, with 13 bases in between. Written as DNA, the CDR3 is TGTGCCAGCAGCCAACAGGCGCCTTATGGCTACACCTTC. Protein product: CASSQQAPYGYTF.

V and J are TRBV7-9 and TRBJ1-3; D is possibly TRBD1 (5 bases). Germline V gene sequence: CDR1 SEHNR, CDR2 FQNEAQ (reference sequence). Trimming cost V 1 base and J 1 base, with 14 bases left between them. The CDR3 is 17 residues long. CDR3 bases: TGTGCCAGCAGCTTAGTCCAGGGAAGGGGTTCTGGAAACACCATATATTTT. As protein: CASSLVQGRGSGNTIYF.

This sequence joins TRBV5-1 and TRBJ2-5, with TRBD1 as a possible D gene (6 bases). V dropped 0 bases and J dropped 2 bases, with 11 bases sitting between them. This CDR3 has 15 residues. Germline CDR1 reads SGHRS; CDR2 reads YFSETQ. The CDR3 loop is CASSLEDRPQETQYF. Written as DNA, the CDR3 is TGCGCCAGCAGCTTGGAGGACAGACCTCAAGAGACCCAGTACTTC. Variable domain in full (rest from reference TRBV5-1 and TRBJ2-5): KAGVTQTPRYLIKTRGQQVTLSCSPISGHRSVSWYQQTPGQGLQFLFEYFSETQRNKGNFPGRFSGRQFSNSRSEMNVSTLELGDSALYLCASSLEDRPQETQYFGPGTRLLVL.

The chain joins TRBV5-1 to TRBJ2-7; 7 nucleotides match TRBD1. Germline lookup yields CDR1 SGHRS and CDR2 YFSETQ. The CDR3 covers 15 residues. After removal of 5 bases from V and 0 bases from J, the junction contained 8 bases not matched to a gene. CDR3 protein: CASRYGTASSYEQYF. DNA for the CDR3: TGCGCCAGCAGGTACGGGACAGCAAGCTCCTACGAGCAGTACTTC.

V and J are TRBV4-1 and TRBJ1-3; D is undetermined. Germline CDR1 and CDR2: MGHRA and YSYEKL. Trimming took 1 base from V and 7 from J, leaving 14 bases between them. The CDR3 contains 15 residues. CDR3 loop: CASSQGVGAANTIYF. CDR3 sequence (DNA): TGCGCCAGCAGCCAAGGGGTGGGAGCAGCGAACACCATATATTTT.

The genes are TRBV9 and TRBJ1-1; 9 positions agree with TRBD1. The V gene's germline CDR1 is SGDLS and CDR2 YYNGEE. CDR3 length equals 13 residues. The trim removed 6 bases at V and 3 bases at J, leaving 3 bases unmatched. The CDR3 region is CASNGDRDTEAFF. In DNA, the CDR3 is TGTGCCAGCAACGGGGACAGGGACACTGAAGCTTTCTTT.

The chain carries TRBV28 and TRBJ1-5; the D gene is possibly TRBD1 (5 bases). This CDR3 has 15 amino acids. Germline CDR1 reads MDHEN; CDR2 reads SYDVKM. Trimming removed 2 bases at V and 3 bases at J, with 11 bases between. The CDR3 spells CASSLGGVTNQPQHF. For the CDR3, the DNA is TGTGCCAGCAGTTTAGGAGGGGTCACCAATCAGCCCCAGCATTTT.

The chain links TRBV6-6 to TRBJ2-4; 11 nucleotides line up with TRBD1. The germline CDR1 and CDR2 sequences are MNHNY and SVGAGI (reference sequence). CDR3 length: 16 residues. V shed 10 bases and J 3 bases; nucleotides not matched to a gene: 11. CDR3 sequence (DNA): TGTGCCAACCCGGGGAGGACAGGGGGCGTCAAAAACATTCAGTACTTC. It codes for CANPGRTGGVKNIQYF.

The chain combines TRBV27 with TRBJ2-1, with 11 bases aligning to TRBD2. The CDR3 covers 18 residues. Trimming took 5 bases from V and 1 from J; bases not matched to a gene: 10. The germline CDR1 and CDR2 sequences are MNHEY and SMNVEV (reference sequence). In DNA, the CDR3 is TGTGCCAGCAGTGTAGCGGGAGGGATAAGTTTTTCCTACAATGAGCAGTTCTTC. It codes for CASSVAGGISFSYNEQFF.

This chain joins TRBV6-5 and TRBJ2-7, with TRBD2 identical over 14 bases. The V and J ends lost 5 bases and 3 bases, in that order; junction bases with no gene match: 6. The CDR3 loop spans 16 amino acids. The germline gives CDR1 MNHEY, CDR2 SVGAGI. The CDR3, as DNA: TGTGCCAGCAGTAACTGGGGACTAGCGGGAGACTACGAGCAGTACTTC. Protein: CASSNWGLAGDYEQYF.

The chain has TRBV13 and TRBJ2-7, with a weak D call TRBD2 (7 bases). Germline CDR1 reads PRHDT; CDR2 reads FYEKMQ (reference sequence). V lost 3 bases and J 5 bases, leaving 14 bases between the germline ends. The CDR3 is made up of 14 amino acids. In DNA, the CDR3 is TGTGCCAGCAGCTTCCGGGGGGCTCAGAACGAGCAGTACTTC. Translating it yields CASSFRGAQNEQYF.

V is TRBV4-1 and J is TRBJ1-2, with a weak D call TRBD1 (5 bases). CDR3 length: 16 amino acids. Germline CDR1 reads MGHRA; CDR2 reads YSYEKL. Trimming left V 5 bases short and J 2 bases short, with 18 bases between. In nucleotides, the CDR3 is TGCGCCAGCAGCTCCCCGGACACGCAGACGAACTATGGCTACACCTTC. Translated, it gives CASSSPDTQTNYGYTF.